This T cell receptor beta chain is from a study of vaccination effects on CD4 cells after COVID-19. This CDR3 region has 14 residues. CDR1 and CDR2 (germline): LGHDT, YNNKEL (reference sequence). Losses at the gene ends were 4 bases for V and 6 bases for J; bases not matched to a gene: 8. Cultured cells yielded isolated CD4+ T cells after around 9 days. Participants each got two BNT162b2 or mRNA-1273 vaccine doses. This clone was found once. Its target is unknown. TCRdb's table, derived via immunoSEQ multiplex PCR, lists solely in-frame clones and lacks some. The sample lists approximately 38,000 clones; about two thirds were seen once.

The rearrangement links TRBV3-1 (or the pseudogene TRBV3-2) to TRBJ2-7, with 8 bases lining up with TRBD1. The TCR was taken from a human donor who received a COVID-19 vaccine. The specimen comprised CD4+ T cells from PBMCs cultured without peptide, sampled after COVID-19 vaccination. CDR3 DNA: TGTGCCAGCAGCCGAGGACAGGGACTCAGCGAGCAGTACTTC. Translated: CASSRGQGLSEQYF.